The rows below give T cell receptor beta chains drawn from one sample of a study of CXCR3-negative and CXCR3-positive naive CD8 T cells. TCRdb processed the 5' RACE reads again and assigns one entry to each CDR3 protein, with no DNA. The sample has 130,000 or so distinct CDR3 sequences. Sequencing was carried out using naive CXCR3+ CD8+ T cells from blood. The source is a human donor in good health. Some clones in this sample may be carry-over from other donors' samples. Both conserved end residues are part of each CDR3.

j_call: TRBJ2-1
v_call: TRBV5-1
cdr3_aa: CASSLEAGGLLNEQFF

j_call: TRBJ1-2
v_call: TRBV29-1
cdr3_aa: CSVLRYSGAPTGPGYGYTF

j_call: TRBJ2-7
v_call: TRBV29-1
cdr3_aa: CSVGPRDSTYEQYF

j_call: TRBJ2-1
v_call: TRBV4-3
cdr3_aa: CASSQDWLAGLNEQFF

j_call: TRBJ2-1
v_call: TRBV29-1
cdr3_aa: CSVEQGAYNEQFF

j_call: TRBJ2-3
v_call: TRBV21-1
cdr3_aa: CASSKESGGTDTQYF

j_call: TRBJ2-3
v_call: TRBV29-1
cdr3_aa: CSVLRAGDTDTQYF

j_call: TRBJ1-5
v_call: TRBV27
cdr3_aa: CASSNTGLGQPQHF

j_call: TRBJ2-7
v_call: TRBV27
cdr3_aa: CASSFLSGGPSYEQYF

j_call: TRBJ2-7
v_call: TRBV21-1
cdr3_aa: CASSKWKGRITYEQYF

j_call: TRBJ2-1
v_call: TRBV20-1
cdr3_aa: CSAQTSGSEYEQFF

j_call: TRBJ2-1
v_call: TRBV20-1
cdr3_aa: CSASGINNEQFF

j_call: TRBJ2-7
v_call: TRBV29-1
cdr3_aa: CSVEGGQGAYEQYF

j_call: TRBJ2-7
v_call: TRBV7-9
cdr3_aa: CASSLGGTGHTEQYF

j_call: TRBJ2-5
v_call: TRBV4-1
cdr3_aa: CASSQENGGPQETQYF

j_call: TRBJ2-1
v_call: TRBV7-9
cdr3_aa: CASSPRLAGAVGNEQFF

j_call: TRBJ1-2
v_call: TRBV27
cdr3_aa: CASSPSPGIYGYTF

j_call: TRBJ2-1
v_call: TRBV4-2
cdr3_aa: CASSQGHLDPYNEQFF

j_call: TRBJ2-3
v_call: TRBV5-1
cdr3_aa: CASSLVGGPADTQYF

j_call: TRBJ2-7
v_call: TRBV18
cdr3_aa: CASSPLSLSEQYF

j_call: TRBJ1-2
v_call: TRBV6-5
cdr3_aa: CASSYVPGTGDRGYTF

j_call: TRBJ2-3
v_call: TRBV25-1
cdr3_aa: CASSEWTSGVGADTQYF

j_call: TRBJ2-4
v_call: TRBV10-3
cdr3_aa: CAISEPPGQGNIQYF

j_call: TRBJ2-1
v_call: TRBV5-4
cdr3_aa: CASSFLAGGGNEQFF

j_call: TRBJ2-1
v_call: TRBV6-5
cdr3_aa: CASSGMRLFNEQFF

j_call: TRBJ2-7
v_call: TRBV7-9
cdr3_aa: CASSSSRRGNEQYF

j_call: TRBJ1-1
v_call: TRBV28
cdr3_aa: CASTLGRNTEAFF

j_call: TRBJ2-7
v_call: TRBV29-1
cdr3_aa: CSVEGQTYEQYF